This T cell receptor (beta chain) stems from a study of cytomegalovirus exposure and HLA in healthy donors. Study background: Unique TCR beta sequences numbering fewer than 130 million came from 190 million or so T cells in an earlier analysis.

Concerning this clone: Its antigen remains unknown.

Study-wide results and limits: Rarity held for most TCR sequences, but there were some public TCRs that occurred in many donors. Analyzed later, most CMV-associated TCR beta chains appeared HLA-restricted.

V was trimmed by 5 bases and J by 3 bases, leaving 9 bases between them. Germline V gives CDR1 SGHVS, CDR2 FNYEAQ. The CDR3 runs 13 residues. The PCR employed 60 Vbeta primers together with 13 Jbeta primers. The protocol was immunoSEQ multiplex PCR, while the TCRdb copy is restricted to in-frame clones and leaves out a portion. The table lists 150,000 to 200,000 clones, roughly four fifths of them singletons. This TCR was sampled from a man between 18 and 29 years old in good health and CMV-seronegative. Sequencing was performed on PBMCs. J is TRBJ2-3 and V is TRBV7-6; D unclear. The DNA of the CDR3 is TGTGCCAGCAGCGCCGACTCAACAGATACGCAGTATTTT. Translation gives CASSADSTDTQYF.